A single TCR beta chain is shown here with its context. Germline CDR1 reads MNHEY; CDR2 reads SMNVEV (reference sequence). The V end lost 7 bases, the J end lost 9 bases, and 15 bases lay between the germline ends. The CDR3 has 12 residues. The data were taken from a study of response to subunit inactivated influenza vaccine. Each CDR3 protein gets one entry after TCRdb re-called the RT-PCR reads with MiXCR. This table has around 570,000 distinct CDR3 sequences, approximately 11% appearing once. The sample was also reused in another study, on T cells expressing NK-cell markers. That work contributes: UMI-tagged 5'RACE template switching yielded the TCR beta cDNA. All TCR beta repertoires analysed originated from sorted CD3+CD56+NKG2C+, CD3+CD56+NKG2C- and CD3+CD56-NKG2C+ T cells. CD8+ T cells in over five donors included dominant NKG2C+ clonotypes at 1.0-7.0%. One observes that, in several donors, these clonotypes were also the leading ones within the CD3+CD56-NKG2C+ fraction.

The sequencing used PBMCs from blood, collected on the day of vaccination. This TCR came from a man aged 45-65 years who received an inactivated influenza vaccine. The chain links TRBV27 to TRBJ1-1, with TRBD1 as a possible D gene (6 bases). In DNA, the CDR3 is TGTGCCAGCAACACCTTGGGGGCGCAAGCTTTCTTT. Protein product: CASNTLGAQAFF.